The 7 T cell receptor beta chains below all came from one sample that was sequenced in a study of T cell repertoires and Cas9 in healthy adults. Here immunoSEQ multiplex PCR was the method, and the copy in TCRdb shows in-frame clones only, minus some. Counted here are 530 or so clones, 85% to 90% occurring once; the ten biggest clones make up under 8.5%. Sequencing was done on a sample of SpCas9-reactive CD4+ effector T cells (CD137+, CD154-, CD25-, CD127+) from PBMCs; culture status not recorded. The receptors stem from a human donor in good health.

This rearrangement joins TRBV6-5 to TRBJ1-1; possibly TRBD1 for D (6 bases). Germline values: CDR1 MNHEY, CDR2 SVGAGI. The CDR3 has 15 residues. Trimming shortened V by 5 bases and J by 5 bases, and 18 bases separated the two germline ends. Written as DNA, the CDR3 is TGTGCCAGCAGTCCTGCGGGGGGCCGGGGAACTGAAGCTTTCTTT. It encodes CASSPAGGRGTEAFF.

The chain joins TRBV6-4 to TRBJ2-2, with D possibly being TRBD2 (6 bases). The CDR3 covers 14 residues. V was pared by 0 bases and J by 5 bases, with 7 bases between. The germline V gene encodes CDR1 MRHNA and CDR2 SNTAGT. The CDR3 sequence: CASSDSGTTGELFF. The CDR3 nucleotides are TGTGCCAGCAGTGACTCCGGGACTACCGGGGAGCTGTTTTTT.

The chain recombines TRBV5-8 with TRBJ2-7; 9 nucleotides match TRBD1. V lost 5 bases and J lost 5; bases outside the gene matches: 5. CDR1 and CDR2 (germline): SGHTS, YDEGEE. The CDR3 spans 13 residues. CDR3 residues: CASSRRDRDEQYF. CDR3 bases: TGTGCCAGCAGTCGCCGGGACAGGGACGAGCAGTACTTC.

The rearrangement uses TRBV28 and TRBJ1-2, with 8 bases fitting TRBD1. The V and J ends lost 3 bases and 8 bases, in that order; junction bases with no gene match: 8. The germline V gene encodes CDR1 MDHEN and CDR2 SYDVKM. CDR3 length equals 14 residues. The CDR3 nucleotides are TGTGCCAGCAGTTTGTCAGGGGGCAGGATAGGCTACACCTTC. Its protein product is CASSLSGGRIGYTF.

The rearrangement links TRBV5-4 to TRBJ2-5; 9 bases match TRBD2. CDR3 length: 15 amino acids. Germline CDR1 SGHNT, CDR2 YYREEE (reference sequence). V shed 2 bases and J 4 bases; nucleotides not matched to a gene: 6. CDR3 nucleotides: TGTGCCAGCAGCTTCGGTAGCGGGGGCGGAGAGACCCAGTACTTC. Amino acids: CASSFGSGGGETQYF.

CDR3 sequence (DNA): TGTGCCAGCAGCTTGTGGGTGAGGGGGCAGACCGGGGAGCTGTTTTTT. It codes for CASSLWVRGQTGELFF. This chain connects TRBV5-5 to TRBJ2-2; 7 nucleotides line up with TRBD1. With 1 base clipped from V and 5 bases from J, the junction kept 8 bases outside the gene matches. CDR1 SGHKS and CDR2 YYEKEE come from the germline V gene (reference sequence). The CDR3 consists of 16 residues.

This clone has just one count. This chain connects TRBV6-5 to TRBJ2-5, with a possible D match to TRBD1 (5 bases). V dropped 5 bases and J dropped 5 bases, with 15 bases sitting between them. The CDR3 runs to 14 residues. Germline loops: CDR1 MNHEY, CDR2 SVGAGI. The CDR3 sequence: CASSRGNSKETQYF. In nucleotides, the CDR3 is TGTGCCAGCAGTAGGGGAAACTCAAAGGAGACCCAGTACTTC.